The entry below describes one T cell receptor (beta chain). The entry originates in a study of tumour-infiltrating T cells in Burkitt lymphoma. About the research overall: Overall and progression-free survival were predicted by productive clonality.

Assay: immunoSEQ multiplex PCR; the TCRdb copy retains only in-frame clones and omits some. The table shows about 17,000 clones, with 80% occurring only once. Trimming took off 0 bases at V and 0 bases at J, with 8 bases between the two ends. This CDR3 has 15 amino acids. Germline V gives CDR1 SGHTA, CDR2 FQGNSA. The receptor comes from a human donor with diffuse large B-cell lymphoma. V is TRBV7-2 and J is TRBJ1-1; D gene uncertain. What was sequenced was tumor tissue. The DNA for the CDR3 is TGTGCCAGCAGCTTAGCGCTCGGGCTGAACACTGAAGCTTTCTTT. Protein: CASSLALGLNTEAFF.